This T cell receptor (beta chain) was found in a study of T cell responses to AZD1222 COVID-19 vaccine. Profiled with immunoSEQ multiplex PCR; TCRdb holds only in-frame clones, not every one. The sample consists of about 110,000 clones, about 85% of them appearing once. Germline lookup yields CDR1 SGHRS and CDR2 YFSETQ. V trimming: 2 bases; J trimming: 0 bases; junction bases outside the gene matches: 7. The length of the CDR3 is 18 residues. This sequence originates from an adult in good health. The J gene is TRBJ1-6, the V gene TRBV5-1, with TRBD1 matching 8 bases. The sequences come from peripheral blood, collected on day 0 of AZD1222 vaccination. DNA of the CDR3: TGCGCCAGCAGCTTCAAGACAGGGGAAGGCTCCTATAATTCACCCCTCCACTTT. Translated: CASSFKTGEGSYNSPLHF. Full variable domain (outside the CDR3, taken from reference TRBV5-1 and TRBJ1-6): KAGVTQTPRYLIKTRGQQVTLSCSPISGHRSVSWYQQTPGQGLQFLFEYFSETQRNKGNFPGRFSGRQFSNSRSEMNVSTLELGDSALYLCASSFKTGEGSYNSPLHFGNGTRLTVT.